The 5 T cell receptor beta chains given below trace back to one sample, sequenced in a study of blood T cell repertoires in COVID-19. Measured with immunoSEQ multiplex PCR; TCRdb has only the in-frame clones, and not every one. The table lists 220,000 or so clones, 85% to 90% of them singletons, with around 16% in the top ten. The specimen sequenced was PBMCs or T cells enriched from blood (not recorded which). Receptor source: a man aged 25-45 years who had been exposed to COVID-19.

This chain links TRBV27 with TRBJ1-1; 7 bases align to TRBD1. Looked up from germline, CDR1 is MNHEY and CDR2 is SMNVEV (reference sequence). The V gene end was trimmed by 4 bases and the J gene end by 0 bases; junction bases not matched to a gene: 8. The CDR3 is 16 residues long. The CDR3 region is CASSYPRGTMNTEAFF. The CDR3 nucleotides are TGTGCCAGCAGTTACCCCAGGGGGACGATGAACACTGAAGCTTTCTTT.

The gene calls are TRBV2 and TRBJ1-5; 12 positions match TRBD1. V shed 6 bases, J shed 5 bases, and the junction held 8 bases outside the gene matches. There are 16 residues in the CDR3. Germline CDR1 reads SNHLY; CDR2 reads FYNNEI. CDR3 region: CASRKTGQGAYQPQHF. CDR3 DNA: TGTGCCAGCAGAAAGACGGGACAGGGGGCGTATCAGCCCCAGCATTTT.

This chain connects TRBV9 to TRBJ1-2; a weak D match, TRBD1 (6 bases). From germline, CDR1 is SGDLS and CDR2 YYNGEE. The V end lost 7 bases, the J end lost 2 bases, and 9 bases lay between the germline ends. The CDR3 length is 12 residues. CDR3 residues: CASRDTNYGYTF. The CDR3 DNA follows: TGTGCCAGCCGGGACACCAACTATGGCTACACCTTC.

The chain combines TRBV7-9 with TRBJ1-2; 10 bases map to TRBD1. Germline V lookup: CDR1 SEHNR, CDR2 FQNEAQ (reference sequence). V trimming: 4 bases; J trimming: 2 bases; junction bases outside the gene matches: 4. This CDR3 contains 15 residues. The CDR3 DNA is TGTGCCAGCAGCTCTCCGGGACAGGGGAACTATGGCTACACCTTC. As protein: CASSSPGQGNYGYTF.

This clone was seen just once. The chain recombines TRBV6-1 with TRBJ1-5; D is ambiguous. Germline loops: CDR1 MNHNS, CDR2 SASEGT. The length of the CDR3 is 15 residues. With 0 bases removed from V and 7 bases from J, the gap between germline ends came to 13 bases. Written as DNA, the CDR3 is TGTGCCAGCAGTGAAGCTAGGGTTTGGAGGCAGCCCCAGCATTTT. It specifies CASSEARVWRQPQHF.